The 17 T cell receptor beta chains listed next were all sequenced from one sample in a study of human T cells and chemical hapten exposure. Each CDR3 protein is one row after TCRdb ran MiXCR on the RACE reads. The sample holds some 330,000 distinct CDR3 sequences, about 5% seen once. Regarding time point: pre-sensitization, week 0. Treatment given: therapeutic diphenylcyclopropenone sensitization with weekly scalp DPC. The sequencing used whole blood, collected in connection with sensitization to the hapten diphenylcyclopropenone (DPC). Every receptor here comes from a woman aged 18-30 years with alopecia areata. Some clones in this sample may be carry-over from other donors' samples.

V and J are TRBV7-8 and TRBJ1-3; D unclear. The CDR3 totals 16 residues. Germline V CDR1 and CDR2: SGHVS, FQNEAQ. V dropped 2 bases and J dropped 4 bases, with 15 bases sitting between them. The CDR3 here is CASSLRVSSTGNTIYF. The CDR3 nucleotides are TGTGCCAGCAGCTTAAGGGTCAGCTCGACGGGAAACACCATATATTTT.

The chain joins TRBV3-1 to TRBJ2-7, with 8 positions matching TRBD1. The V segment lost 4 bases and the J segment 9 bases; nucleotides outside the gene matches: 8. Looked up from germline, CDR1 is LGHDT and CDR2 is YNNKEL (reference sequence). This CDR3 is built from 13 residues. The DNA of the CDR3 is TGTGCCAGCAGCCCGGACAGGGCGCGGGGGCAGTACTTC. Its protein product is CASSPDRARGQYF.

In the case of this clonotype: Since a much larger clone is just one base distant, this may be a read error. CDR3 DNA: TGTGTCACCAGCAGACCGGTGGCGATGGGGGAAAAACTGTTTTTT. Translated: CVTSRPVAMGEKLFF. The chain couples TRBV15 to TRBJ1-4; D remains unclear. This CDR3 spans 15 amino acids. Germline V CDR1 and CDR2: LNHNV, YYDKDF (reference sequence).

The genes are TRBV27 and TRBJ1-6; D uncertain. CDR1 and CDR2 (germline): MNHEY, SMNVEV (reference sequence). The CDR3 spans 13 residues. V was pared by 4 bases and J by 7 bases, with 8 bases between. The CDR3 loop reads CASSSPPNSPLHF. CDR3 in DNA: TGTGCCAGCAGTTCGCCCCCGAATTCACCCCTCCACTTT.

This clonotype was seen at least ten times. The chain has TRBV6-6 and TRBJ2-6; 7 positions agree with TRBD1. The CDR3 has 15 amino acids. Trimming removed 5 bases from V and 2 bases from J; junction bases left unmatched: 3. Germline-derived CDR1 and CDR2 are MNHNY and SVGAGI (reference sequence). The CDR3 DNA is TGTGCCAGCAGTACAGGGGTACCTGGGGCCAACGTCCTGACTTTC. It is translated as CASSTGVPGANVLTF.

The V call is TRBV6-2 or TRBV6-3, the J call TRBJ2-5; TRBD2 might be the D (5 bases). The CDR3 extends over 19 amino acids. Trimming removed 0 bases from V and 5 bases from J, with 25 bases in between. Per the germline V gene, CDR1 is MNHEY and CDR2 is SVGEGT. CDR3 in amino acids: CASSYSRDSSGLLTETQYF. The CDR3 DNA follows: TGTGCCAGCAGTTACTCGAGGGATAGCAGCGGACTCCTGACGGAGACCCAGTACTTC.

The chain couples TRBV4-1 to TRBJ2-7; D is tentatively TRBD1 or TRBD2 (7 bases each). The CDR3 contains 15 residues. V was clipped by 0 bases and J by 5 bases, with 14 bases between them. Germline lookup yields CDR1 MGHRA and CDR2 YSYEKL. The CDR3: CASSQDWGGGDEQYF. The CDR3 DNA follows: TGCGCCAGCAGCCAAGATTGGGGAGGGGGCGACGAGCAGTACTTC.

This chain connects TRBV6-2 or TRBV6-3 to TRBJ2-1; 9 bases are shared with TRBD1. CDR3 length: 16 amino acids. After removal of 7 bases from V and 7 bases from J, the junction contained 14 bases not matched to a gene. In germline, CDR1 is MNHEY, CDR2 SVGEGT. CDR3 sequence (DNA): TGTGCCAGCACCAAAGGCGGGACAGGGAGGGGGAATGAGCAGTTCTTC. It encodes CASTKGGTGRGNEQFF.

This clonotype was counted only a few times. V gene TRBV27 combines with J gene TRBJ1-6; D is possibly TRBD1 (5 bases). CDR1 and CDR2 (germline): MNHEY, SMNVEV (reference sequence). Trimming removed 10 bases at V and 13 bases at J, with 23 bases between. This CDR3 contains 14 residues. CDR3 sequence (DNA): TGTGCCACCTCAGCCGGGCAGGGAAGGGCTCCCCTCCACTTT. Its protein product is CATSAGQGRAPLHF.

This clonotype showed up just a few times. The chain joins TRBV12-3 or TRBV12-4 to TRBJ2-1; no clear D. The V and J ends lost 1 base and 6 bases respectively, with 10 bases between them. This CDR3 contains 14 residues. In nucleotides, the CDR3 is TGTGCCAGCAGTTTAGACGTCAGCCTCAATGAGCAGTTCTTC. This sequence encodes CASSLDVSLNEQFF.

There are many counts of this clonotype. The chain uses TRBV5-6 and TRBJ1-6, with D possibly TRBD1 on 6 matching bases. The germline V gene has CDR1 SGHDT and CDR2 YYEEEE. V gave up 1 base and J gave up 8 bases, with 16 bases separating them. The CDR3 extends over 16 amino acids. This CDR3 is CASSLTNTGKDSPLHF. The CDR3 nucleotides read TGTGCCAGCAGCTTGACGAACACAGGGAAGGATTCACCCCTCCACTTT.

There are a few counts of this clonotype. V gene TRBV5-5 combines with J gene TRBJ2-3; 11 bases are a match to TRBD2. The CDR3 extends over 16 amino acids. V lost 2 bases and J lost 5; bases outside the gene matches: 7. Germline CDR1 SGHKS, CDR2 YYEKEE (reference sequence). The CDR3 DNA reads as TGTGCCAGCAGCTTTAGCGGGGGGGCGACCCGAGATACGCAGTATTTT. Translating gives CASSFSGGATRDTQYF.

This clonotype was recorded many times. J is TRBJ1-3 and V is TRBV27; 7 bases fit TRBD1. CDR3 length equals 15 residues. Germline loops: CDR1 MNHEY, CDR2 SMNVEV (reference sequence). V lost 0 bases, J lost 5 bases, and 4 bases stayed unmatched. CDR3 in DNA: TGTGCCAGCAGTTTATCGGGGGACAGTAGAAACACCATATATTTT. Translated: CASSLSGDSRNTIYF.

The V gene is TRBV10-3, the J gene TRBJ2-3; maybe TRBD1 (6 bases). Germline loops: CDR1 ENHRY, CDR2 SYGVKD. The CDR3 has 15 residues. The ends were cut back, 3 bases at V and 2 bases at J, with 12 bases in the middle. CDR3 sequence: CAISDIQGITDTQYF. The DNA of the CDR3 is TGTGCCATCAGTGATATACAGGGAATCACAGATACGCAGTATTTT.

The chain combines TRBV29-1 with TRBJ1-2, with no clear D. Trimming removed 2 bases from V and 4 bases from J, with 8 bases in between. The CDR3 runs to 12 residues. The V gene's germline CDR1 is SQVTM and CDR2 ANQGSEA. The CDR3: CSVEKEGYGYTF. Written as DNA, the CDR3 is TGCAGCGTTGAAAAAGAGGGCTATGGCTACACCTTC. The variable domain in full, with the rest retrieved from reference TRBV29-1 and TRBJ1-2, is SAVISQKPSRDICQRGTSLTIQCQVDSQVTMMFWYRQQPGQSLTLIATANQGSEATYESGFVIDKFPISRPNLTFSTLTVSNMSPEDSSIYLCSVEKEGYGYTFGSGTRLTVV.

The V gene is TRBV24-1, the J gene TRBJ2-7; 9 nucleotides line up with TRBD1. There are 14 residues in the CDR3. Germline loops: CDR1 KGHDR, CDR2 SFDVKD. V shed 3 bases, J shed 5 bases, and the junction held 4 bases outside the gene matches. The CDR3 DNA sequence: TGTGCCACCAGTGATATGACAGGGGGTGACGAGCAGTACTTC. Translating it yields CATSDMTGGDEQYF.

This chain links TRBV7-3 with TRBJ1-1; D not certain. Between the trimmed V and J ends, which lost 2 bases and 4 bases, there was a span of 8 bases. There are 13 residues in the CDR3. CDR1 and CDR2 from the germline V gene are SGHTA and FQGTGA. The DNA of the CDR3 is TGTGCCAGCAGCTTAGAGGTCGTCACTGAAGCTTTCTTT. Its protein is CASSLEVVTEAFF.